Listed below are T cell receptor beta chains from one sample, sequenced in a study of CD8 T cells in ankylosing spondylitis. MiXCR, run by TCRdb on the 5' RACE reads, gives a single entry per CDR3 protein. In the table there are about 400,000 distinct CDR3 sequences, about 20% of which are singletons. Material: blood, either unsorted or a sorted T cell fraction (not recorded which). The receptors come from a male donor with ankylosing spondylitis or in good health (not recorded which). Each CDR3 is given with its conserved first and last residue. D genes are given only for firm matches. Clone size is given for some rows only: seen once, a few or many times, or a class if the clone is expanded.

abundance	j_gene	d_gene	v_gene	CDR3nt	CDR3aa
few	TRBJ2-1	TRBD2	TRBV7-9	TGTGCCAGCAGCCTACGGACTAGCGGGGGACACAATGAGCAGTTCTTC	CASSLRTSGGHNEQFF
few	TRBJ2-7	NA	TRBV5-1	TGCGCCAGCAGCTTGGATTGGGGGGCCTACGAGCAGTACTTC	CASSLDWGAYEQYF
NA	TRBJ2-7	NA	TRBV2	TGTGCCAGCAGTGGGAGGGACAGCGCCTCATACGAGCAGTACTTC	CASSGRDSASYEQYF
few	TRBJ1-6	TRBD1	TRBV4-1	TGCGCCAGCAGCCGGGCCCCGGGACAGGGTTATAATTCACCCCTCCACTTT	CASSRAPGQGYNSPLHF
NA	TRBJ2-3	TRBD2	TRBV25-1	TGTGCCAGCAGGGCCCCTGGGGAGGGGCTCGGCACAGATACGCAGTATTTT	CASRAPGEGLGTDTQYF
NA	TRBJ2-5	NA	TRBV12-3/TRBV12-4	TGTGCCAGCAGAACTTCAGAGGAACAAGAGACCCAGTACTTC	CASRTSEEQETQYF
NA	TRBJ2-7	TRBD1	TRBV6-1	TGTGCCAGCAGTGACCCGGGACAGGTGAAAATCGAGCAGTACTTC	CASSDPGQVKIEQYF
NA	TRBJ2-7	NA	TRBV10-1	TGCGCCAGCAGTGAGGGAGACACTGCCCGCGAGCAGTACTTC	CASSEGDTAREQYF
few	TRBJ2-7	NA	TRBV5-1	TGCGCCAGCAGCTTGAGTTTGAATGGGCGTTACGAGCAGTACTTC	CASSLSLNGRYEQYF
few	TRBJ2-7	TRBD1	TRBV28	TGTGCCAGCAGGGCCGGACAGGGGTACGAGCAGTACTTC	CASRAGQGYEQYF
NA	TRBJ2-1	TRBD1	TRBV11-1	TGTGCCAGCAGCGGCCCTACCTGGGACAGCAGTTCCTACAATGAGCAGTTCTTC	CASSGPTWDSSSYNEQFF
NA	TRBJ1-2	TRBD1	TRBV7-9	TGTGCCAGCAGCAAGGGACAGGGATGGTCCTCAAGGAGCTACACCTTC	CASSKGQGWSSRSYTF
NA	TRBJ2-2	NA	TRBV10-3	TGTGCCATCAACGCACAGGGAGCGAACACCGGGGAGCTGTTTTTT	CAINAQGANTGELFF
NA	TRBJ2-3	TRBD2	TRBV4-1	TGCGCCAGCAGCCAACAAATTCGAGCGGGGGGGCCGGACACAGATACGCAGTATTTT	CASSQQIRAGGPDTDTQYF